These 26 T cell receptor beta chains were sequenced from one sample in a study of control samples from healthy donors and cancer patients. Produced via immunoSEQ multiplex PCR; TCRdb's table is partial and in-frame only. This table has around 150,000 clones, roughly 94% appearing once. The sequenced sample consisted of PBMCs. The receptors shown here come from a man aged 55 to 69 with colorectal cancer.

This clone was recorded a few times. This chain joins TRBV7-9 and TRBJ1-3, with D unclear. The CDR3 contains 11 residues. V lost 5 bases to trimming and J lost 3 bases, with 2 bases between them. CDR1 and CDR2 from the germline V gene are SEHNR and FQNEAQ (reference sequence). The CDR3 nucleotides are TGTGCCAGCAGCGGTGGAAACACCATATATTTT. Translation: CASSGGNTIYF.

V is TRBV6-6 and J is TRBJ1-4; TRBD1 is a possible D gene (6 bases). The germline V gene has CDR1 MNHNY and CDR2 SVGAGI (reference sequence). The V end lost 6 bases, the J end lost 6 bases, and 14 bases lay between the germline ends. CDR3 length equals 14 residues. The DNA for the CDR3 is TGTGCCAGCAGATCGACGGGGGCTCATGAAAAACTGTTTTTT. Translated: CASRSTGAHEKLFF.

The rearrangement uses TRBV30 and TRBJ1-1; D gene unclear. The germline V and J ends were trimmed by 5 bases and 1 base, with 11 bases remaining between them. The germline gives CDR1 GTSNPN, CDR2 SVGIG (reference sequence). The CDR3 is made up of 13 amino acids. CDR3 sequence: CAWSSAGNTEAFF. The DNA for the CDR3 is TGTGCCTGGTCTTCCGCGGGGAACACTGAAGCTTTCTTT. The whole variable domain, remainder taken from reference TRBV30 and TRBJ1-1, is SQTIHQWPATLVQPVGSPLSLECTVEGTSNPNLYWYRQAAGRGLQLLFYSVGIGQISSEVPQNLSASRPQDRQFILSSKKLLLSDSGFYLCAWSSAGNTEAFFGQGTRLTVV.

This rearrangement joins TRBV7-2 to TRBJ2-5; D is undetermined. Trimming cost V 5 bases and J 1 base, with 14 bases left between them. Germline-derived CDR1 and CDR2 are SGHTA and FQGNSA. The CDR3 consists of 15 residues. The CDR3 is CTSSTWTETQETQYF. The CDR3 coding sequence is TGTACCAGCAGCACCTGGACCGAGACCCAAGAGACCCAGTACTTC.

Concerning this clone itself: The same CDR3 is also encoded by other DNA sequences in this sample. V gene TRBV12-3 or TRBV12-4 combines with J gene TRBJ1-2, with TRBD1 matching over 7 bases. The CDR3 extends over 12 amino acids. Losses at the gene ends were 6 bases for V and 5 bases for J; bases not matched to a gene: 3. In nucleotides, the CDR3 is TGTGCCAGCAGCCTGACAGGGTATGGCTACACCTTC. Protein sequence: CASSLTGYGYTF.

The J gene is TRBJ2-3, the V gene TRBV7-2, with TRBD2 matching 11 bases. This CDR3 has 16 amino acids. Germline CDR1 reads SGHTA; CDR2 reads FQGNSA. Trimming cost V 5 bases and J 4 bases; bases outside gene matches: 8. The chain's CDR3 is CASSRSGGAVADTQYF. In DNA, the CDR3 is TGTGCCAGCAGCCGTAGCGGGGGGGCAGTGGCAGATACGCAGTATTTT.

This rearrangement joins TRBV19 to TRBJ1-5; weak D call: TRBD1 (5 bases). Germline assignment: CDR1 LNHDA and CDR2 SQIVND (reference sequence). This CDR3 has 12 amino acids. V was cut by 5 bases and J by 6 bases, with 8 bases left in between. This CDR3 is CASSGAGQPQHF. The CDR3 DNA reads TGTGCCAGTAGTGGGGCGGGTCAGCCCCAGCATTTT.

This chain joins TRBV3-1 (or the pseudogene TRBV3-2) and TRBJ2-2; TRBD2 matches at 7 bases. Germline loops: CDR1 LGHDT, CDR2 YNNKEL (reference sequence). V shed 4 bases, J shed 7 bases, and the junction held 6 bases outside the gene matches. This CDR3 region has 14 residues. The DNA of the CDR3 is TGTGCCAGCAGCCCTGGACTAGTAAGCGGGGAGCTGTTTTTT. It is translated as CASSPGLVSGELFF.

The CDR3: CASSLAGGAWNTQYF. The CDR3 DNA reads as TGTGCCAGCAGCTTAGCGGGGGGGGCGTGGAATACGCAGTATTTT. This sequence joins TRBV7-9 and TRBJ2-3; possible D gene TRBD2, 7 bases. The CDR3 loop spans 15 amino acids. V lost 0 bases, J lost 7 bases, and 14 bases lay in between. Germline values: CDR1 SEHNR, CDR2 FQNEAQ (reference sequence).

The chain couples TRBV9 to TRBJ1-3; a possible D gene is TRBD1 (5 bases). V was clipped by 4 bases and J by 0 bases, with 11 bases between them. The CDR3 covers 15 residues. The germline gives CDR1 SGDLS, CDR2 YYNGEE. The CDR3 loop reads CASSPTGNSGNTIYF. The DNA of the CDR3 is TGTGCCAGCAGCCCTACAGGCAACTCTGGAAACACCATATATTTT.

The V and J genes are TRBV7-2 and TRBJ1-1; D gene uncertain. This CDR3 has 12 residues. Germline-derived CDR1 and CDR2 are SGHTA and FQGNSA. V gave up 6 bases and J gave up 3 bases, with 8 bases separating them. CDR3 sequence: CASRRRYTEAFF. In nucleotides, the CDR3 is TGTGCCAGCAGACGACGGTACACTGAAGCTTTCTTT.

J is TRBJ2-5 and V is TRBV7-2, with a weak D call TRBD2 (5 bases). The CDR3 is 14 residues long. Trimming left V 1 base short and J 4 bases short, with 10 bases between. Germline V gives CDR1 SGHTA, CDR2 FQGNSA. CDR3 loop: CASSLVGGGETQYF. The CDR3 DNA is TGTGCCAGCAGCTTAGTTGGAGGTGGAGAGACCCAGTACTTC.

This chain links TRBV21-1 with TRBJ2-3; no check of the table's D call, TRBD2, against the DNA was made. TRBV21-1 is designated a pseudogene. This CDR3 is built from 17 residues. DNA of the CDR3: TGTGCCAGCAGCAAAGGGGGGACTAGCGGGACGGCAGATACGCAGTATTTT. It specifies CASSKGGTSGTADTQYF.

The rearrangement uses TRBV7-9 and TRBJ2-2; D is ambiguous. Deletions cut 2 bases from V and 7 bases from J, with 5 bases between. The CDR3 loop spans 12 amino acids. CDR1 and CDR2 from the germline V gene are SEHNR and FQNEAQ (reference sequence). DNA for the CDR3: TGTGCCAGCAGCTTACCGGTCGGGGAGCTGTTTTTT. Amino acid sequence: CASSLPVGELFF.

The V call is TRBV6-5, the J call TRBJ1-1; no clear D. The ends were cut back, 2 bases at V and 4 bases at J, with 8 bases in the middle. This CDR3 spans 13 amino acids. The germline CDR1 and CDR2 sequences are MNHEY and SVGAGI. CDR3 protein: CASSYGWATEAFF. In DNA, the CDR3 is TGTGCCAGCAGTTACGGGTGGGCCACTGAAGCTTTCTTT.

This sequence joins TRBV6-6 and TRBJ1-1, with D maybe TRBD1 (6 bases). CDR3 length: 14 residues. Trimming pared 6 bases from V and 1 base from J, leaving 12 bases between. CDR1 and CDR2 from the germline V gene are MNHNY and SVGAGI (reference sequence). The CDR3 region has the DNA TGTGCCAGCAGACACAGGGAGGCGAACACTGAAGCTTTCTTT. Protein product: CASRHREANTEAFF.

V usage is TRBV6-2 or TRBV6-3 and J usage is TRBJ1-3, with no clear D. The ends were cut back, 0 bases at V and 0 bases at J, with 3 bases in the middle. Germline V gene lookup returns CDR1 MNHEY and CDR2 SVGEGT. The CDR3 sequence is 14 residues long. CDR3 coding DNA: TGTGCCAGCAGTTACTCGGCCTCTGGAAACACCATATATTTT. It translates to CASSYSASGNTIYF.

This chain connects TRBV5-1 to TRBJ2-5, with 8 bases fitting TRBD1. There are 16 residues in the CDR3. Germline V gene lookup returns CDR1 SGHRS and CDR2 YFSETQ. V shed 5 bases and J 4 bases; nucleotides not matched to a gene: 13. CDR3 coding DNA: TGCGCCAGCAGTTCAACCACAGGGGGATTTCGAGAGACCCAGTACTTC. Protein: CASSSTTGGFRETQYF.

The chain has TRBV10-3 and TRBJ1-1; no firm D call. Germline CDR1 is ENHRY and CDR2 is SYGVKD. The V and J ends lost 3 bases and 5 bases respectively, with 13 bases between them. There are 14 residues in the CDR3. The CDR3 DNA follows: TGTGCCATCAGTGATTTCCAGCCCGGGACTGAAGCTTTCTTT. It is translated as CAISDFQPGTEAFF.

The chain carries TRBV18 and TRBJ1-1; possible D gene TRBD1, 5 bases. Per germline, CDR1 KGHSH and CDR2 LQKENI. The CDR3 is 15 amino acids. The V gene lost 1 base and the J gene lost 2 bases, with 11 bases spanning the gap. The CDR3 here is CASSPRETANTEAFF. The CDR3 nucleotides read TGTGCCAGCTCACCACGCGAGACAGCTAACACTGAAGCTTTCTTT.

This chain uses TRBV6-1 with TRBJ2-7; D may be TRBD1 or TRBD2 (6 bases each). CDR3 length equals 13 residues. Trimming took 1 base from V and 5 from J, leaving 9 bases between them. Germline assignment: CDR1 MNHNS and CDR2 SASEGT. The CDR3 coding sequence is TGTGCCAGCAGTGAAGTAAGGGGGGACGAGCAGTACTTC. This sequence encodes CASSEVRGDEQYF.

This chain joins TRBV28 and TRBJ2-6; perhaps D is TRBD1 or TRBD2 (6 bases each). CDR3 length: 17 amino acids. The V end lost 3 bases, the J end lost 0 bases, and 12 bases lay between the germline ends. CDR1 and CDR2 from the germline V gene are MDHEN and SYDVKM. CDR3 sequence (DNA): TGTGCCAGCAGTTTGAGGGGGGCCCTCTCTGGGGCCAACGTCCTGACTTTC. Translating gives CASSLRGALSGANVLTF.

The chain couples TRBV19 to TRBJ1-6, with D perhaps matching TRBD1 (5 bases). Deletions cut 3 bases from V and 15 bases from J, with 12 bases between. CDR1 is LNHDA, CDR2 SQIVND, per germline (reference sequence). The CDR3 has 12 residues. The CDR3 loop reads CASSIGGSRLHF. The DNA of the CDR3 is TGTGCCAGTAGTATCGGGGGATCGCGCCTCCACTTT. The full variable domain, its missing parts supplied by reference TRBV19 and TRBJ1-6, is DGGITQSPKYLFRKEGQNVTLSCEQNLNHDAMYWYRQDPGQGLRLIYYSQIVNDFQKGDIAEGYSVSREKKESFPLTVTSAQKNPTAFYLCASSIGGSRLHFGNGTRLTVT.

The chain combines TRBV12-3 or TRBV12-4 with TRBJ1-4; 7 positions match TRBD1. The junction had 3 bases not matched to a gene; V was cut back by 7 bases and J by 4 bases. The CDR3 runs 13 residues. The CDR3 DNA reads as TGTGCCAGCACGGGACAGCTTAATGAAAAACTGTTTTTT. It translates to CASTGQLNEKLFF.

Only one count was recorded for this clone. Other DNA sequences from this sample encode an identical CDR3 as well. V usage is TRBV12-3 or TRBV12-4 and J usage is TRBJ2-5; tentatively, D is TRBD2 (6 bases). The CDR3 is 13 amino acids. V was trimmed by 3 bases and J by 1 base, leaving 6 bases between them. The CDR3, as DNA: TGTGCCAGCAGTTTCGGGAGCCAAGAGACCCAGTACTTC. Protein product: CASSFGSQETQYF.

The chain recombines TRBV5-4 with TRBJ1-6; D possibly corresponds to TRBD1 (6 bases). Germline loops: CDR1 SGHNT, CDR2 YYREEE (reference sequence). The CDR3 runs to 16 residues. V lost 0 bases, J lost 6 bases, and 13 bases lay in between. This CDR3 reads CASSLAQGIVNSPLHF. DNA for the CDR3: TGTGCCAGCAGCTTGGCGCAGGGGATTGTTAATTCACCCCTCCACTTT.